A selection of T cell receptor beta chains follows, all from one sample in a study of blood T cell repertoires in COVID-19. Assay used: immunoSEQ multiplex PCR; TCRdb lists only in-frame clones, some missing. Among about 100,000 clones, 80% to 90% were seen once, and the ten largest hold 11%. Sequencing was performed on peripheral blood. The receptors shown here come from a man older than 75 with acute or convalescent COVID-19. CDR3s include the opening cysteine and the closing phenylalanine or tryptophan. A D gene is named only where the DNA matches it firmly. Clone size appears in some rows only: once, few, many, or a class for an expanded clone.

len: 15
v_gene: TRBV28
j_gene: TRBJ2-2
d_gene: TRBD2
abundance: -
CDR3aa: CASSLAGAGSGELFF
CDR3nt: TGTGCCAGCAGCTTAGCGGGAGCTGGTTCCGGGGAGCTGTTTTTT

len: 16
v_gene: TRBV9
j_gene: TRBJ1-2
d_gene: TRBD1
abundance: -
CDR3aa: CASSVGRDRLVYGYTF
CDR3nt: TGTGCCAGCAGCGTAGGCCGGGACAGGTTGGTTTATGGCTACACCTTC

len: 14
v_gene: TRBV4-1
j_gene: TRBJ2-5
d_gene: -
abundance: -
CDR3aa: CASSQIRGRKTQYF
CDR3nt: TGCGCCAGCAGCCAAATCAGGGGAAGAAAGACCCAGTACTTC

len: 16
v_gene: TRBV6-4
j_gene: TRBJ2-1
d_gene: TRBD2
abundance: -
CDR3aa: CASSDQAGGTYNEQFF
CDR3nt: TGTGCCAGCAGTGACCAAGCGGGAGGAACCTACAATGAGCAGTTCTTC

len: 14
v_gene: TRBV24-1
j_gene: TRBJ2-5
d_gene: -
abundance: -
CDR3aa: CATSAAGSQETQYF
CDR3nt: TGTGCCACCAGTGCCGCAGGATCCCAAGAGACCCAGTACTTC

len: 16
v_gene: TRBV5-1
j_gene: TRBJ1-3
d_gene: TRBD1
abundance: -
CDR3aa: CASSLGARGPGNTIYF
CDR3nt: TGCGCCAGCAGCTTGGGAGCCAGGGGGCCCGGAAACACCATATATTTT

len: 14
v_gene: TRBV18
j_gene: TRBJ2-7
d_gene: TRBD1
abundance: few
CDR3aa: CASSVTSGTDEQYF
CDR3nt: TGTGCCAGCTCTGTGACCTCGGGGACAGACGAGCAGTACTTC

len: 15
v_gene: TRBV5-1
j_gene: TRBJ2-7
d_gene: -
abundance: -
CDR3aa: CASSLTGTTSYEQYF
CDR3nt: TGCGCCAGCAGCTTGACAGGGACAACCTCCTACGAGCAGTACTTC

len: 14
v_gene: TRBV15
j_gene: TRBJ2-7
d_gene: TRBD2
abundance: -
CDR3aa: CATSTAGGPYEQYF
CDR3nt: TGTGCCACCAGCACAGCGGGAGGGCCCTACGAGCAGTACTTC

len: 15
v_gene: TRBV9
j_gene: TRBJ2-7
d_gene: -
abundance: -
CDR3aa: CASSVAPTGDYEQYF
CDR3nt: TGTGCCAGCAGCGTAGCCCCGACGGGGGACTACGAGCAGTACTTC

len: 14
v_gene: TRBV4-1
j_gene: TRBJ1-2
d_gene: TRBD1
abundance: -
CDR3aa: CASSPGQGGYGYTF
CDR3nt: TGCGCCAGCAGCCCAGGACAGGGAGGATATGGCTACACCTTC

len: 18
v_gene: TRBV5-1
j_gene: TRBJ2-1
d_gene: TRBD2
abundance: once
CDR3aa: CASSLGRGAGVSYNEQFF
CDR3nt: TGCGCCAGCAGCTTGGGCCGGGGAGCGGGGGTATCCTACAATGAGCAGTTCTTC

len: 15
v_gene: TRBV6-5
j_gene: TRBJ2-2
d_gene: TRBD1
abundance: -
CDR3aa: CASRSGQDNTGELFF
CDR3nt: TGTGCCAGCAGGTCGGGACAGGATAACACCGGGGAGCTGTTTTTT

len: 13
v_gene: TRBV28
j_gene: TRBJ2-1
d_gene: -
abundance: -
CDR3aa: CASSWQAYNEQFF
CDR3nt: TGTGCCAGCAGTTGGCAGGCCTACAATGAGCAGTTCTTC

len: 12
v_gene: TRBV12-3/TRBV12-4
j_gene: TRBJ1-4
d_gene: -
abundance: -
CDR3aa: CASRSPNEKLFF
CDR3nt: TGTGCCAGCAGGAGTCCTAATGAAAAACTGTTTTTT

len: 12
v_gene: TRBV27
j_gene: TRBJ2-7
d_gene: -
abundance: -
CDR3aa: CASSHSSYEQYF
CDR3nt: TGTGCCAGCAGTCACTCCTCCTACGAGCAGTACTTC

len: 13
v_gene: TRBV12-3/TRBV12-4
j_gene: TRBJ1-5
d_gene: TRBD1
abundance: -
CDR3aa: CARSQGNAQPQHF
CDR3nt: TGTGCCAGGTCACAGGGGAACGCTCAGCCCCAGCATTTT

len: 16
v_gene: TRBV18
j_gene: TRBJ1-4
d_gene: TRBD1
abundance: -
CDR3aa: CASSPAMTGESEKLFF
CDR3nt: TGTGCCAGCTCACCCGCGATGACAGGGGAAAGTGAAAAACTGTTTTTT

len: 15
v_gene: TRBV5-1
j_gene: TRBJ1-5
d_gene: -
abundance: -
CDR3aa: CASSLEGDSNQPQHF
CDR3nt: TGCGCCAGCAGCTTGGAAGGGGATAGCAATCAGCCCCAGCATTTT

len: 17
v_gene: TRBV10-3
j_gene: TRBJ1-3
d_gene: TRBD1
abundance: few
CDR3aa: CAISAWTGGSSGNTIYF
CDR3nt: TGTGCCATCAGTGCATGGACAGGGGGATCCTCTGGAAACACCATATATTTT

len: 15
v_gene: TRBV21-1
j_gene: TRBJ2-7
d_gene: -
abundance: -
CDR3aa: CASSKASDGTYEQYF
CDR3nt: TGTGCCAGCAGCAAAGCTAGCGACGGGACCTACGAGCAGTACTTC

len: 13
v_gene: TRBV10-3
j_gene: TRBJ1-5
d_gene: -
abundance: -
CDR3aa: CAIRRAPGQPQHF
CDR3nt: TGTGCCATCCGGCGGGCCCCCGGACAGCCCCAGCATTTT

len: 14
v_gene: TRBV7-9
j_gene: TRBJ1-3
d_gene: -
abundance: -
CDR3aa: CASSILSEGNTIYF
CDR3nt: TGTGCCAGCAGCATCCTCTCGGAGGGAAACACCATATATTTT

len: 15
v_gene: TRBV3-1/TRBV3-2
j_gene: TRBJ1-2
d_gene: TRBD1
abundance: -
CDR3aa: CASSQGDRNSYGYTF
CDR3nt: TGTGCCAGCAGCCAAGGGGACAGGAACTCCTATGGCTACACCTTC

len: 12
v_gene: TRBV6-2/TRBV6-3
j_gene: TRBJ2-7
d_gene: -
abundance: -
CDR3aa: CASSRARALAYF
CDR3nt: TGTGCCAGCAGTCGAGCGAGGGCCTTGGCGTACTTC

len: 19
v_gene: TRBV6-2/TRBV6-3
j_gene: TRBJ2-1
d_gene: TRBD2
abundance: -
CDR3aa: CASSLSGTSGSSSYNEQFF
CDR3nt: TGTGCCAGCAGCCTGTCGGGGACTAGCGGGTCCAGCTCCTACAATGAGCAGTTCTTC

len: 14
v_gene: TRBV6-5
j_gene: TRBJ1-1
d_gene: -
abundance: -
CDR3aa: CASSPLTGNTEAFF
CDR3nt: TGTGCCAGCAGTCCCCTCACAGGGAACACTGAAGCTTTCTTT

len: 15
v_gene: TRBV29-1
j_gene: TRBJ1-2
d_gene: -
abundance: -
CDR3aa: CSVAFRDKGVTGYTF
CDR3nt: TGCAGCGTTGCCTTCAGGGACAAGGGAGTAACGGGCTACACCTTC